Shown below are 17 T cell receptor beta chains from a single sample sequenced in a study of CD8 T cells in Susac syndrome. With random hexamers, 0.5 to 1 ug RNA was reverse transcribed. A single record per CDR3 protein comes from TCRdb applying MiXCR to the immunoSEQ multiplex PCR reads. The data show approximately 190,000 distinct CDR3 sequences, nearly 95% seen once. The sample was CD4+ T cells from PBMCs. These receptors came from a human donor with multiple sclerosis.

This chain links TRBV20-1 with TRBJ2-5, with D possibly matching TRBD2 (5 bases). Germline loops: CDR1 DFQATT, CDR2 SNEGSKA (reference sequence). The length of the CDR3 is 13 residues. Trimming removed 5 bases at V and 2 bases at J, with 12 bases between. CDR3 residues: CSAPLERQETQYF. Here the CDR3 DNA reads TGCAGTGCTCCTTTGGAGCGGCAAGAGACCCAGTACTTC.

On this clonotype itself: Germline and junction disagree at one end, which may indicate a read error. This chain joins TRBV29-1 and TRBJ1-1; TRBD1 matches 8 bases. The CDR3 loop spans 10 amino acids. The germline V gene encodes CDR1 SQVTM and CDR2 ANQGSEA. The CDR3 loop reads CSVGWDRSIF. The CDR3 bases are TGCAGCGTTGGGTGGGACAGGTCTATCTTT.

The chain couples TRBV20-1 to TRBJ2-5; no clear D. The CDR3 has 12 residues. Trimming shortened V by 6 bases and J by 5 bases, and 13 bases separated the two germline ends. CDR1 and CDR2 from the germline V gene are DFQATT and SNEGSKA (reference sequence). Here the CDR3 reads CSASKGGETQYF. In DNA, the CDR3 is TGCAGTGCCTCTAAAGGCGGTGAGACCCAGTACTTC.

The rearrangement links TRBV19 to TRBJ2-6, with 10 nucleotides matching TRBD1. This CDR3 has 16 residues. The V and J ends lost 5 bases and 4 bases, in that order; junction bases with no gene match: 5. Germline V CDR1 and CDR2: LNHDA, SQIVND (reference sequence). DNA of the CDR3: TGTGCCAGTAGTCGACAGGGGGCGGACGGGGCCAACGTCCTGACTTTC. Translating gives CASSRQGADGANVLTF.

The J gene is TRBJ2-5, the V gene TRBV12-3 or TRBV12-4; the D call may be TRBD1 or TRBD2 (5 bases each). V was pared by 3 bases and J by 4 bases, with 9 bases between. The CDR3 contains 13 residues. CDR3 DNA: TGTGCCAGCAGTTTCGGGACCCTAGAGACCCAGTACTTC. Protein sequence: CASSFGTLETQYF.

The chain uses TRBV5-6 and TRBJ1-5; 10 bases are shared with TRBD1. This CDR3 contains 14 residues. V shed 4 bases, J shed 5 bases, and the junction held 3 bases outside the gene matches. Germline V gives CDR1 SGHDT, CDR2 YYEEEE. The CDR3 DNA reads TGTGCCAGCAGCCACGGGACAGGGGATCAGCCCCAGCATTTT. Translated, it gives CASSHGTGDQPQHF.

The CDR3 protein is CASSDWQGNEKLFF. The DNA for the CDR3 is TGTGCCAGCAGTGATTGGCAGGGCAATGAAAAACTGTTTTTT. The V gene is TRBV6-1, the J gene TRBJ1-4; D possibly corresponds to TRBD1 (5 bases). The CDR3 consists of 14 residues. The V and J ends lost 3 bases and 5 bases respectively, with 10 bases between them. Germline CDR1 MNHNS, CDR2 SASEGT.

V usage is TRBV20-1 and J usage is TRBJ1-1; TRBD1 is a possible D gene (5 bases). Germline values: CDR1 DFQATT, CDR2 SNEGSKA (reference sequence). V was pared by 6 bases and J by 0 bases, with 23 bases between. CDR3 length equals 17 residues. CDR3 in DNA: TGCAGTGCCAGAAGGGAACGGGACCTCTACATGAACACTGAAGCTTTCTTT. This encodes CSARRERDLYMNTEAFF.

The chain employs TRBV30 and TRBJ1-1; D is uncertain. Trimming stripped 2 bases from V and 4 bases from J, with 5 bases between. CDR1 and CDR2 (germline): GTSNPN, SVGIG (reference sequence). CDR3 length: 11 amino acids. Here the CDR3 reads CAWSLPTEAFF. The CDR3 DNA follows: TGTGCCTGGAGTCTCCCCACTGAAGCTTTCTTT.

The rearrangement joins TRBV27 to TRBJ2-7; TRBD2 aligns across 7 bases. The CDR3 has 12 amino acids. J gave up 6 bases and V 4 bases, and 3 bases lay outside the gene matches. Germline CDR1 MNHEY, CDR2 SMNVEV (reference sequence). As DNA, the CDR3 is TGTGCCAGCAGTTCGGGGGGAAGCGAGCAGTACTTC. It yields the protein CASSSGGSEQYF.

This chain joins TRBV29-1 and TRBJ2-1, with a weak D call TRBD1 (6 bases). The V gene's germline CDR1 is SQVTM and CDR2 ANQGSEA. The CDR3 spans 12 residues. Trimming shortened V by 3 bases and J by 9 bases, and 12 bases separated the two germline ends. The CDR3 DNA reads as TGCAGCGTTGACAGGGGTACAATTGAGCAGTTCTTC. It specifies CSVDRGTIEQFF.

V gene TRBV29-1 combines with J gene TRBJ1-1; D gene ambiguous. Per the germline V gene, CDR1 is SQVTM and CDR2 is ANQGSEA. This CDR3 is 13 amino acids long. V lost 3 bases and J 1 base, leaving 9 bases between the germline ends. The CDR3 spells CSVDPGSNTEAFF. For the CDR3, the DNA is TGCAGCGTTGACCCGGGGTCGAACACTGAAGCTTTCTTT. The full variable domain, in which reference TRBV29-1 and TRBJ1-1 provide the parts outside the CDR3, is SAVISQKPSRDICQRGTSLTIQCQVDSQVTMMFWYRQQPGQSLTLIATANQGSEATYESGFVIDKFPISRPNLTFSTLTVSNMSPEDSSIYLCSVDPGSNTEAFFGQGTRLTVV.

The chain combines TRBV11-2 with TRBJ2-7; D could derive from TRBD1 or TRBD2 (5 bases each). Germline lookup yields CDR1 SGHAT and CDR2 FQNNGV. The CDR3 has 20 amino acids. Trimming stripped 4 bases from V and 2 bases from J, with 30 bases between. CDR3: CASSSLVPDSGTASTYEQYF. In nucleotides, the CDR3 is TGTGCCAGCAGCTCTCTAGTGCCCGATTCCGGGACGGCCAGTACCTACGAGCAGTACTTC.

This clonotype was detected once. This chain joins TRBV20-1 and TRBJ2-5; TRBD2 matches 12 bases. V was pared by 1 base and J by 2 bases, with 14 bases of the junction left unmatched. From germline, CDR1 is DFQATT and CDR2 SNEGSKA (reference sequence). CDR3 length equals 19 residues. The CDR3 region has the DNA TGCAGTGCTAGAGGCTCTAGCGGGGGGGCCTCTGCTCATCAAGAGACCCAGTACTTC. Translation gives CSARGSSGGASAHQETQYF.

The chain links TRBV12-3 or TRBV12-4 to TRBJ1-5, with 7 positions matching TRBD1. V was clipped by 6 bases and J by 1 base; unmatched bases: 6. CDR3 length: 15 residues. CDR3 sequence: CASSSLQGSNQPQHF. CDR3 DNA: TGTGCCAGCAGCTCGCTACAGGGGAGCAATCAGCCCCAGCATTTT.

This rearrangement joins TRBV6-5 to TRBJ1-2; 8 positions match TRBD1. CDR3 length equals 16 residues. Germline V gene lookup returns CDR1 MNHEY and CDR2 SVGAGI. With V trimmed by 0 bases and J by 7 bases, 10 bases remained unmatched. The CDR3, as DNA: TGTGCCAGCAGTTACTCGGAACAGGGGGTGGGAGGTGGCTACACCTTC. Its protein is CASSYSEQGVGGGYTF.

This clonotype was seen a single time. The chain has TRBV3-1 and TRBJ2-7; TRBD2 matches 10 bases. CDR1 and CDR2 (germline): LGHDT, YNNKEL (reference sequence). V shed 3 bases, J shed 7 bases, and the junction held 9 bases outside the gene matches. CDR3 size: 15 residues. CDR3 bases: TGTGCCAGCAGCCATTCAGCGGGAGGGCAGGGAGAGCAGTACTTC. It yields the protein CASSHSAGGQGEQYF.